This TCR beta chain is from a study of shared T cell receptors in the human thymus. The table came from immunoSEQ multiplex PCR; TCRdb's copy has only in-frame clones and leaves some out. This sample has hundreds of thousands of clones; over 75% occur once, and the top ten carry about 0.0094%. The CDR3 has 16 residues. V shed 6 bases, J shed 0 bases, and the junction held 9 bases outside the gene matches. Germline assignment: CDR1 MNHNY and CDR2 SVGAGI (reference sequence). The same specimen was also included in a second study, on human thymus T cells.

This sequence joins TRBV6-6 and TRBJ2-7; 9 bases are shared with TRBD1. This TCR was recovered from a boy younger than two with a congenital heart defect. The sequenced sample consisted of thymocytes. The CDR3 coding sequence is TGTGCCAGCAGCCAACAGGGGGCCCTAAGCTCCTACGAGCAGTACTTC. Its translation is CASSQQGALSSYEQYF.